The source of this TCR beta chain is a study of metastatic and nonmetastatic thyroid tumors. Study at large: Repertoires from blood and tumor or nodule tissue of malignant and benign thyroid patients were compared.

This clone was observed a few times. V lost 0 bases, J lost 0 bases, and 12 bases lay in between. The CDR3 is 16 amino acids. CDR1 and CDR2 from the germline V gene are MNHEY and SVGAGI. Not a single patient had been given any form of treatment at any point before undergoing thyroid surgery. With MiXCR, TCRdb called clones anew from the PCR reads. Of about 59,000 clones in the sample, about 16% were seen once. The chain joins TRBV6-5 to TRBJ2-7; no definite D call. Sequencing was done on a sample of blood. This receptor was obtained from a male donor with papillary thyroid cancer or a benign thyroid nodule (not recorded which). Some clones in this sample may be carry-over from other donors' samples. DNA for the CDR3: TGTGCCAGCAGTTACTCGATTGGCAGGAGCTCCTACGAGCAGTACTTC. Residues: CASSYSIGRSSYEQYF.